Listed here are 10 T cell receptor beta chains from one sample, sequenced in a study of blood T cell repertoires in COVID-19 (dated by TCRdb to the early 2020s). Library generation was performed with the immunoSEQ multiplex PCR assay. TCRdb re-hosts the immuneACCESS table, in-frame sequences only. Its copies lack some clones; in the studies checked, an unresolved V gene accounts for under half of them, and the cause for the rest is not known. The sample records roughly 170,000 clones, about 86% of which are singletons. Under 25% of the sample is in the top ten clones. Sequencing was performed on peripheral blood. These receptors originate from a man between 65 and 80 years old with active or convalescent COVID-19.

This sequence joins TRBV27 and TRBJ1-6; no firm D call. V lost 3 bases and J 0 bases, leaving 15 bases between the germline ends. The CDR3 covers 18 residues. Germline loops: CDR1 MNHEY, CDR2 SMNVEV (reference sequence). This chain's CDR3 is CASSFRVAASSYNSPLHF. DNA for the CDR3: TGTGCCAGCAGTTTTCGGGTTGCGGCGAGCTCCTATAATTCACCCCTCCACTTT.

This clone was seen once. The chain has TRBV5-6 and TRBJ2-7; 8 bases map to TRBD2. The CDR3 totals 16 residues. Germline CDR1 reads SGHDT; CDR2 reads YYEEEE. V lost 4 bases, J lost 2 bases, and 11 bases stayed unmatched. CDR3 sequence reads: CASSPPTGGGPYEQYF. The DNA of the CDR3 is TGTGCCAGCAGCCCCCCTACGGGGGGGGGTCCCTACGAGCAGTACTTC. The full variable domain, its missing parts supplied by reference TRBV5-6 and TRBJ2-7, is DAGVTQSPTHLIKTRGQQVTLRCSPKSGHDTVSWYQQALGQGPQFIFQYYEEEERQRGNFPDRFSGHQFPNYSSELNVNALLLGDSALYLCASSPPTGGGPYEQYFGPGTRLTVT.

V gene TRBV6-6 combines with J gene TRBJ1-3, with TRBD1 as a possible D gene (6 bases). The CDR3 length is 13 residues. Germline assignment: CDR1 MNHNY and CDR2 SVGAGI (reference sequence). V lost 9 bases and J 8 bases, leaving 17 bases between the germline ends. In DNA form, the CDR3 reads TGTGCCAGTAAACCGGGGGGGCGCGACACCATATATTTT. Its translation is CASKPGGRDTIYF.

CDR3 in amino acids: CASSPGDRGMNTEAFF. CDR3 coding DNA: TGTGCCAGCAGTCCGGGGGACAGGGGGATGAACACTGAAGCTTTCTTT. V is TRBV28 and J is TRBJ1-1, with 11 bases lining up with TRBD1. In germline, CDR1 is MDHEN, CDR2 SYDVKM. Trimming cost V 5 bases and J 0 bases; bases outside gene matches: 5. CDR3 length: 16 amino acids.

The rearrangement links TRBV5-6 to TRBJ1-2; TRBD1 agrees at 7 bases. Per the germline V gene, CDR1 is SGHDT and CDR2 is YYEEEE. The CDR3 covers 15 residues. V was pared by 0 bases and J by 2 bases, with 4 bases of the junction left unmatched. CDR3 residues: CASSLGARGNYGYTF. The CDR3, as DNA: TGTGCCAGCAGCTTGGGGGCCAGGGGGAACTATGGCTACACCTTC.

The chain recombines TRBV28 with TRBJ1-4; D call uncertain. Germline-derived CDR1 and CDR2 are MDHEN and SYDVKM. The CDR3 has 15 amino acids. Between the trimmed V and J ends, which lost 6 bases and 1 base, there was a span of 12 bases. As DNA, the CDR3 is TGTGCCAGCAGCGACCTCCGGGGAACTAATGAAAAACTGTTTTTT. This gives the protein CASSDLRGTNEKLFF.

The chain combines TRBV5-4 with TRBJ2-7; 7 bases agree with TRBD1. V lost 1 base to trimming and J lost 3 bases; unmatched junction nucleotides: 4. The germline gives CDR1 SGHNT, CDR2 YYREEE (reference sequence). The CDR3 extends over 14 amino acids. The CDR3 spells CASSLWTGGYEQYF. The CDR3 nucleotides read TGTGCCAGCAGCTTGTGGACAGGCGGCTACGAGCAGTACTTC.

The J gene is TRBJ2-3, the V gene TRBV24-1; 10 nucleotides agree with TRBD1. Trimming at V came to 7 bases and at J to 8 bases, leaving 14 bases not matched to a gene. Germline CDR1 is KGHDR and CDR2 is SFDVKD. This CDR3 region has 16 residues. The CDR3 nucleotides are TGTGCCACCAGCCCTCCCGGGACAGGGGAGAGTACTACGCAGTATTTT. Translated: CATSPPGTGESTTQYF.

The count of this clone is one. The chain recombines TRBV25-1 with TRBJ1-1, with 8 bases matching TRBD1. With 9 bases clipped from V and 6 bases from J, the junction kept 6 bases outside the gene matches. The CDR3 spans 12 residues. CDR1 and CDR2 from the germline V gene are MGHDK and SYGVNS. The CDR3 loop reads CASRQGASEAFF. For the CDR3, the DNA is TGTGCCAGTAGGCAGGGGGCGTCTGAAGCTTTCTTT. The full variable domain, rest sourced from reference TRBV25-1 and TRBJ1-1, is EADIYQTPRYLVIGTGKKITLECSQTMGHDKMYWYQQDPGMELHLIHYSYGVNSTEKGDLSSESTVSRIRTEHFPLTLESARPSHTSQYLCASRQGASEAFFGQGTRLTVV.

The CDR3 here is CASSQTSGGAHEQFF. DNA for the CDR3: TGTGCCAGCAGCCAAACTAGCGGGGGGGCCCATGAGCAGTTCTTC. The V call is TRBV7-8, the J call TRBJ2-1; TRBD2 matches at 13 bases. Germline CDR1 reads SGHVS; CDR2 reads FQNEAQ. This CDR3 spans 15 amino acids. J gave up 8 bases and V 5 bases, and 6 bases lay outside the gene matches.